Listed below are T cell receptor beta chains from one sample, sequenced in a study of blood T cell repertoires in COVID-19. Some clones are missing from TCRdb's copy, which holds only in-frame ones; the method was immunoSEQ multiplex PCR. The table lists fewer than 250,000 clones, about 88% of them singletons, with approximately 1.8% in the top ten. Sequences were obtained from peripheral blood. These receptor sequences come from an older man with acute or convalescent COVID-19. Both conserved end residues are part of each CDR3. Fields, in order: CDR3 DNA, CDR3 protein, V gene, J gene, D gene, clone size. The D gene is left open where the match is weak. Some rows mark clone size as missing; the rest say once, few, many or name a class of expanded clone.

CDR3nt: TGTGCCAGCAGTTTAATCGGAGGGGACAGGGACCTATCCTATGGCTACACCTTC
CDR3aa: CASSLIGGDRDLSYGYTF
v_gene: TRBV27
j_gene: TRBJ1-2
d_gene: TRBD1
abundance: NA

CDR3nt: TGTGCCAGCAGTGAACAACTAGCGGGAGGCACAGATACGCAGTATTTT
CDR3aa: CASSEQLAGGTDTQYF
v_gene: TRBV6-1
j_gene: TRBJ2-3
d_gene: TRBD2
abundance: NA

CDR3nt: TGTGCCAGCAGCCGAGGACAGTTGGGGTTCCCCCAGCATTTT
CDR3aa: CASSRGQLGFPQHF
v_gene: TRBV3-1/TRBV3-2
j_gene: TRBJ1-5
d_gene: NA
abundance: NA

CDR3nt: TGCAGTGCTAGTTCTGGGACTATCTCCTACGAGCAGTACTTC
CDR3aa: CSASSGTISYEQYF
v_gene: TRBV20-1
j_gene: TRBJ2-7
d_gene: TRBD2
abundance: NA

CDR3nt: TGTGCCAGCAGCCTGGACAGGGCACCCACTGAAGCTTTCTTT
CDR3aa: CASSLDRAPTEAFF
v_gene: TRBV6-5
j_gene: TRBJ1-1
d_gene: TRBD1
abundance: once

CDR3nt: TGTGCCAGCAGCTCCCAACTAGCGGGGTCCTACGAGCAGTACTTC
CDR3aa: CASSSQLAGSYEQYF
v_gene: TRBV7-2
j_gene: TRBJ2-7
d_gene: TRBD2
abundance: NA

CDR3nt: TGTGCCAGCAGCGATACACCGGGGACAGACTATGGCTACACCTTC
CDR3aa: CASSDTPGTDYGYTF
v_gene: TRBV5-4
j_gene: TRBJ1-2
d_gene: TRBD1
abundance: NA

CDR3nt: TGTGCCAGCAGCTTCCAACCGGGACTAGCGTCCAATGAGCAGTTCTTC
CDR3aa: CASSFQPGLASNEQFF
v_gene: TRBV7-8
j_gene: TRBJ2-1
d_gene: TRBD2
abundance: NA

CDR3nt: TGTGCCAGCAGGGACAGGGCCTACGAGCAGTACTTC
CDR3aa: CASRDRAYEQYF
v_gene: TRBV6-5
j_gene: TRBJ2-7
d_gene: TRBD1
abundance: once

CDR3nt: TGTGCCACCAGCGACAACTACGAGCAGTACTTC
CDR3aa: CATSDNYEQYF
v_gene: TRBV7-2
j_gene: TRBJ2-7
d_gene: NA
abundance: NA

CDR3nt: TGTGCCAGCAGCATCAAGCGGGATTACGAGCAGTACTTC
CDR3aa: CASSIKRDYEQYF
v_gene: TRBV7-9
j_gene: TRBJ2-7
d_gene: TRBD2
abundance: NA

CDR3nt: TGTGCCAGCAGCTACCGGGGGGGGTCTGACGAGCAGTACTTC
CDR3aa: CASSYRGGSDEQYF
v_gene: TRBV27
j_gene: TRBJ2-7
d_gene: TRBD2
abundance: NA

CDR3nt: TGTGCCAGCAGCCAAGAGCAGCTGAGCGGTGGCTACACCTTC
CDR3aa: CASSQEQLSGGYTF
v_gene: TRBV4-2
j_gene: TRBJ1-2
d_gene: NA
abundance: NA

CDR3nt: TGTGCCAGCAGTTTATGGGCCGGGGGAGTTAGCAATCAGCCCCAGCATTTT
CDR3aa: CASSLWAGGVSNQPQHF
v_gene: TRBV27
j_gene: TRBJ1-5
d_gene: NA
abundance: NA

CDR3nt: TGTGCCAGCAGCGAGAGCGGGAACACCTACGAGCAGTACTTC
CDR3aa: CASSESGNTYEQYF
v_gene: TRBV9
j_gene: TRBJ2-7
d_gene: TRBD2
abundance: NA

CDR3nt: TGTGCCAGCAGCTTAGTTTCAAATTGGGGAGGGCCTAGGCAGTACTTC
CDR3aa: CASSLVSNWGGPRQYF
v_gene: TRBV7-9
j_gene: TRBJ2-7
d_gene: TRBD2
abundance: NA

CDR3nt: TGTGCCAGTAGTCCCCAGACAGGGGGCACCATTCAGTACTTC
CDR3aa: CASSPQTGGTIQYF
v_gene: TRBV19
j_gene: TRBJ2-4
d_gene: TRBD1
abundance: NA

CDR3nt: TGTGCCAGCAGCCGTAAGAGGGACAGGAGGAATGAAAAACTGTTTTTT
CDR3aa: CASSRKRDRRNEKLFF
v_gene: TRBV11-3
j_gene: TRBJ1-4
d_gene: TRBD1
abundance: NA

CDR3nt: TGTGCCAGCAGTTCCATCAGGGGGCGATTGGACTATGGCTACACCTTC
CDR3aa: CASSSIRGRLDYGYTF
v_gene: TRBV28
j_gene: TRBJ1-2
d_gene: TRBD1
abundance: NA

CDR3nt: TGTGCCAGCAGCTTAGAAGGGGGTCGGACTGAAGCTTTCTTT
CDR3aa: CASSLEGGRTEAFF
v_gene: TRBV7-9
j_gene: TRBJ1-1
d_gene: NA
abundance: NA

CDR3nt: TGTGCCAGTAGTAGGTTTGAGGACAGGGGTAATGAAAAACTGTTTTTT
CDR3aa: CASSRFEDRGNEKLFF
v_gene: TRBV19
j_gene: TRBJ1-4
d_gene: TRBD1
abundance: NA

CDR3nt: TGCGCCAGCAGCTTGGGGCCAGGTGAAAATCAGCCCCAGCATTTT
CDR3aa: CASSLGPGENQPQHF
v_gene: TRBV5-1
j_gene: TRBJ1-5
d_gene: NA
abundance: NA

CDR3nt: TGTGCCAGCAGCCCGGGACAAACAGATACGCAGTATTTT
CDR3aa: CASSPGQTDTQYF
v_gene: TRBV7-3
j_gene: TRBJ2-3
d_gene: NA
abundance: few

CDR3nt: TGTGCCACCAGTGACCAATCACAGGACCGCTATGGCTACACCTTC
CDR3aa: CATSDQSQDRYGYTF
v_gene: TRBV24-1
j_gene: TRBJ1-2
d_gene: NA
abundance: NA

CDR3nt: TGTGCCAGCAGCTTAGCACTAGCGGGATACACCGGGGAGCTGTTTTTT
CDR3aa: CASSLALAGYTGELFF
v_gene: TRBV7-2
j_gene: TRBJ2-2
d_gene: TRBD2
abundance: NA

CDR3nt: TGTGCCAGCAGCGAAGTGACTAGCGCCTACAATGAGCAGTTCTTC
CDR3aa: CASSEVTSAYNEQFF
v_gene: TRBV9
j_gene: TRBJ2-1
d_gene: TRBD2
abundance: once

CDR3nt: TGTGCCAGCAGCCTGAACGGGGAGGGGGCTGGAAACACCATATATTTT
CDR3aa: CASSLNGEGAGNTIYF
v_gene: TRBV3-1/TRBV3-2
j_gene: TRBJ1-3
d_gene: NA
abundance: NA

CDR3nt: TGTGCCAGCAGTTCCCCCGGACTAGCGGGAAGGCAGTATTTT
CDR3aa: CASSSPGLAGRQYF
v_gene: TRBV6-5
j_gene: TRBJ2-3
d_gene: TRBD2
abundance: NA

CDR3nt: TGTGCCAGCAGCTTAGAAGGTGTTAGCGGGAGGTTCTACAATGAGCAGTTCTTC
CDR3aa: CASSLEGVSGRFYNEQFF
v_gene: TRBV7-2
j_gene: TRBJ2-1
d_gene: TRBD2
abundance: NA

CDR3nt: TGTGCCAGCTCACCCCTGGTAGGGGGTGTTGAGCAGTTCTTC
CDR3aa: CASSPLVGGVEQFF
v_gene: TRBV18
j_gene: TRBJ2-1
d_gene: NA
abundance: NA

CDR3nt: TGTGCCAGCAGAAAAGGGGACAGGGACCATCAGCCCCAGCATTTT
CDR3aa: CASRKGDRDHQPQHF
v_gene: TRBV28
j_gene: TRBJ1-5
d_gene: TRBD1
abundance: NA

CDR3nt: TGCAGCGTTCTATTTCGGGGGCTAGCGGAAGAGACCCAGTACTTC
CDR3aa: CSVLFRGLAEETQYF
v_gene: TRBV29-1
j_gene: TRBJ2-5
d_gene: NA
abundance: NA